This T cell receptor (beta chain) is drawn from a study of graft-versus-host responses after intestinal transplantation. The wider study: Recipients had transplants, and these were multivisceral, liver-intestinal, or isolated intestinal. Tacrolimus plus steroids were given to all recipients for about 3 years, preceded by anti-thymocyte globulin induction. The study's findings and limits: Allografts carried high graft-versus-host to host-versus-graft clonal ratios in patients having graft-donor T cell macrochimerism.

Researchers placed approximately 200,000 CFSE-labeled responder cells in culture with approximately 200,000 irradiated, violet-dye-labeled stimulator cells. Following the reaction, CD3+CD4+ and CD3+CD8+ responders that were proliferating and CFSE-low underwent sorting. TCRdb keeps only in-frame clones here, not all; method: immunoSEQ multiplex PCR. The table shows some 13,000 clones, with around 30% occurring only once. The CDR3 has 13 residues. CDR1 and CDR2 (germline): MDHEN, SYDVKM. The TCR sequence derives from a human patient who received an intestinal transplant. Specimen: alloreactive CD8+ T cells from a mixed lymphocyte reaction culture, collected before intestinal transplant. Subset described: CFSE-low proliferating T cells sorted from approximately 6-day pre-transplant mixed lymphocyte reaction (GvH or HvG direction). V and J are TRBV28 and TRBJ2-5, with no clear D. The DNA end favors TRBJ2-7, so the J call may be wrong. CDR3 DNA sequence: TGTGCCAGCAGTTTAGGTCAGTCCTACGAGCAGTACTTC. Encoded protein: CASSLGQSYEQYF.